The TCR beta chain under discussion was sequenced for a study of blood T cell repertoires in COVID-19. Study as a whole: The cDNA or gDNA used as material had been derived from T cells, B-cell-depleted T cells, or PBMCs.

The repertoire was sequenced with immunoSEQ multiplex PCR; TCRdb's copy has only in-frame clones and lacks some. Among some 70,000 clones, roughly 84% were seen once, and the ten largest hold roughly 7%. V lost 0 bases and J lost 9; bases outside the gene matches: 9. The germline gives CDR1 SGHRS, CDR2 YFSETQ. The CDR3 totals 15 residues. The rearrangement links TRBV5-1 to TRBJ2-1; 7 bases match TRBD2. The sequencing sample was made of peripheral blood. The origin of this receptor is a man aged 45-65 years with active COVID-19. The CDR3 loop is CASSLGASPGGEQFF. The CDR3 DNA reads as TGCGCCAGCAGCTTGGGGGCTTCCCCGGGAGGTGAGCAGTTCTTC.